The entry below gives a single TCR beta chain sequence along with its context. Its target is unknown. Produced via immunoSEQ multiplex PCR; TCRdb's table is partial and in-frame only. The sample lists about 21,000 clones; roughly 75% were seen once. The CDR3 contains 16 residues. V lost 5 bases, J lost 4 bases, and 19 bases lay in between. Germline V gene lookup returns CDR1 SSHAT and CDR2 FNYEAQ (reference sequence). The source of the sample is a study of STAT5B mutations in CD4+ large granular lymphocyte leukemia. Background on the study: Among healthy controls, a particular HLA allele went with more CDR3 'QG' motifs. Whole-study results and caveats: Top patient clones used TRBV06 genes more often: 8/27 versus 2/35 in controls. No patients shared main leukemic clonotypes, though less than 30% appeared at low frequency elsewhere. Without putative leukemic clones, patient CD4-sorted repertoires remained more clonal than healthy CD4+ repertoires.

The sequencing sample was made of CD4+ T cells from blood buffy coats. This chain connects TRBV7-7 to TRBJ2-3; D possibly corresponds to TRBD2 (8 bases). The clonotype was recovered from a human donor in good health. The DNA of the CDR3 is TGTGCCAGCAGCCCAGGGGGGAGCGGGAGAGCAGATACGCAGTATTTT. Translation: CASSPGGSGRADTQYF.